This T cell receptor (beta chain) was documented in a study of OX40 agonist ivuxolimab in advanced cancers. Study summary: Patients with prior anti-PD-1, anti-PD-L1 or anti-CTLA-4 therapy were eligible; about 41% had some. Among those treated, three patients had partial responses, one with hepatocellular carcinoma and two with cutaneous melanoma. Study-wide results and limits: Which antigen the expanded peripheral T cells recognized is unknown. On average, CD8+ T cells showed a greater number of expanded clones than CD4+.

Produced via immunoSEQ multiplex PCR; TCRdb's table is partial and in-frame only. The profile shows about 58,000 clones, 70% to 85% of them singletons. Germline V gives CDR1 ENHRY, CDR2 SYGVKD. CDR3 length equals 12 residues. The V end was cut by 3 bases, the J end by 2 bases, with 5 bases between. As concerns this clone: As yet, its antigen is unknown.

The sequencing used CD4+ or CD8+ T cells sorted from blood, collected in a trial of the OX40 agonist ivuxolimab. The clonotype comes from an adult with an advanced solid tumor such as melanoma, head and neck, liver or kidney cancer. The gene calls are TRBV10-3 and TRBJ2-7, with D hard to call. The CDR3 region is CAISDTTYEQYF. CDR3 in DNA: TGTGCCATCAGTGACACGACCTACGAGCAGTACTTC.